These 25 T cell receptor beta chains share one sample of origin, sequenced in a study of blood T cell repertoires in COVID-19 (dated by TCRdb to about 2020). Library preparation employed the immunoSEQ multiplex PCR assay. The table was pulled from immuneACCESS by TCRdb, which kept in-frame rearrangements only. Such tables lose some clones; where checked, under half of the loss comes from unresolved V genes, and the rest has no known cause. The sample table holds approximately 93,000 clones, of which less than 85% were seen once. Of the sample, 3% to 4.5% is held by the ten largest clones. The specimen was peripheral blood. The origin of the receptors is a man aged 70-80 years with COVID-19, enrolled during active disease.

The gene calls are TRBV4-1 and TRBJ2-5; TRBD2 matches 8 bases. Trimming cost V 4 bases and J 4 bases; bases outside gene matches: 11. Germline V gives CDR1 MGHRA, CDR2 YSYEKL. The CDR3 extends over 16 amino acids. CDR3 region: CASSLKRGGQAETQYF. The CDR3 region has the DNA TGCGCCAGCAGCCTCAAACGGGGGGGCCAGGCAGAGACCCAGTACTTC.

CDR3 sequence: CASSYSKGREQFF. CDR3 coding DNA: TGTGCCAGCAGTTACTCAAAGGGGAGGGAGCAGTTCTTC. The gene calls are TRBV6-5 and TRBJ2-1, with D possibly being TRBD2 (6 bases). V shed 0 bases and J shed 10 bases, with 10 bases lying between them. Germline CDR1 MNHEY, CDR2 SVGAGI. This CDR3 has 13 residues.

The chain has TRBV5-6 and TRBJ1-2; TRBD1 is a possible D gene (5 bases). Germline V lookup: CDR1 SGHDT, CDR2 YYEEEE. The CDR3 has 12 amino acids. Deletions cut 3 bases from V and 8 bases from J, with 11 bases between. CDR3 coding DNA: TGTGCCAGCAGCTCAGGGTTCGGAGGCTACACCTTC. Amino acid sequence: CASSSGFGGYTF.

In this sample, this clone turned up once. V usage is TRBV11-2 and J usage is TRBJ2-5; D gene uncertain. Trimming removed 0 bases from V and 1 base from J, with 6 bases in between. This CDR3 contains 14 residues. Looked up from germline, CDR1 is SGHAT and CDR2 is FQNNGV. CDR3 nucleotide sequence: TGTGCCAGCAGCTTAGACAGGATCCAAGAGACCCAGTACTTC. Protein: CASSLDRIQETQYF. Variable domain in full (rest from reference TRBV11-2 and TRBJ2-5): EAGVAQSPRYKIIEKRQSVAFWCNPISGHATLYWYQQILGQGPKLLIQFQNNGVVDDSQLPKDRFSAERLKGVDSTLKIQPAKLEDSAVYLCASSLDRIQETQYFGPGTRLLVL.

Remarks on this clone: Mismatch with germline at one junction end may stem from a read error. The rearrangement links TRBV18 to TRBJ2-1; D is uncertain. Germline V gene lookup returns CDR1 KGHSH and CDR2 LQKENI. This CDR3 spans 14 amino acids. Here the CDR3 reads CASPPSLSYNEQFF. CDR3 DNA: TGTGCCAGCCCACCCAGTCTCTCCTACAATGAGCAGTTCTTC.

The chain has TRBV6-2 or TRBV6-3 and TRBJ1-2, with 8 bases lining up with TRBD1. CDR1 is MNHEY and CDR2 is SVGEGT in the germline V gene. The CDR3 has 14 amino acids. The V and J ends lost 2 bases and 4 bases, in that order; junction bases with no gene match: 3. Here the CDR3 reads CASSYEDRVYGYTF. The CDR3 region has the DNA TGTGCCAGCAGTTACGAGGACAGGGTCTATGGCTACACCTTC.

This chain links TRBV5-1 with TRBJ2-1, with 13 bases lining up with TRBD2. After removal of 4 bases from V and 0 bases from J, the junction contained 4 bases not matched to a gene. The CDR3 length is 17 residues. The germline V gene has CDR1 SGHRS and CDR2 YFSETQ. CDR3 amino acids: CASSRGLAGSSYNEQFF. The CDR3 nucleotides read TGCGCCAGCAGCAGGGGACTAGCGGGGTCCTCCTACAATGAGCAGTTCTTC.

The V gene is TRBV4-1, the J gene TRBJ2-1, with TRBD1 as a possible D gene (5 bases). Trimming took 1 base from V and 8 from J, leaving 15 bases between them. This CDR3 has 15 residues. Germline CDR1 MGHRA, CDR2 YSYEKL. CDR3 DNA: TGCGCCAGCAGCCAAGGCCAGGGATCCACCCATGAGCAGTTCTTC. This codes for CASSQGQGSTHEQFF.

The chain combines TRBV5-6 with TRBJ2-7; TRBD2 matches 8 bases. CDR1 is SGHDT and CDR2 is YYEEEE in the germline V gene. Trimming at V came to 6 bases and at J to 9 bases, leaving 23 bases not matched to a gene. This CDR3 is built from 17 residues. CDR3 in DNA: TGTGCCAGCACCGCAAAGAAGGCGGGAGGACCGATTAGTGGGCAGTACTTC. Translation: CASTAKKAGGPISGQYF.

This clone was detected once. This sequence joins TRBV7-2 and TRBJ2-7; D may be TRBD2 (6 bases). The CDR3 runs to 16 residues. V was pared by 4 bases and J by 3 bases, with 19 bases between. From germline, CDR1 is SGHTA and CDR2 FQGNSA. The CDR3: CASSYRSGTRDYEQYF. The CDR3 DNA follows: TGTGCCAGCAGCTACCGCTCCGGGACTCGCGACTACGAGCAGTACTTC.

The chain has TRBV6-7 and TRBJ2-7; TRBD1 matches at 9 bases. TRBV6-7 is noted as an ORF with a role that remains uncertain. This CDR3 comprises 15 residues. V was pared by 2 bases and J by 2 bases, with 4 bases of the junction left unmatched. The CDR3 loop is CASSYGGTGPYEQYF. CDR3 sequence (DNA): TGTGCCAGCAGTTACGGTGGGACAGGGCCCTACGAGCAGTACTTC.

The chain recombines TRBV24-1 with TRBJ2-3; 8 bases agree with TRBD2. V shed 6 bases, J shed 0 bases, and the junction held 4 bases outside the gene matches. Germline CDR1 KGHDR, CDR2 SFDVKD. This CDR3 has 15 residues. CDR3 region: CATSISSGSTDTQYF. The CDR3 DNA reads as TGTGCCACCAGTATATCTAGCGGGAGCACAGATACGCAGTATTTT.

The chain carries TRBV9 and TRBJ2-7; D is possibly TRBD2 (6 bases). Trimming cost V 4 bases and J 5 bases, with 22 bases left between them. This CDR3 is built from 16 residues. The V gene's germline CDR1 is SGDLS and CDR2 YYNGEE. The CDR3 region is CASSPTGGPWDDEQYF. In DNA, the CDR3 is TGTGCCAGCAGCCCAACCGGAGGGCCATGGGATGACGAGCAGTACTTC. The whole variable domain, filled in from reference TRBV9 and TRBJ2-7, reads DSGVTQTPKHLITATGQRVTLRCSPRSGDLSVYWYQQSLDQGLQFLIQYYNGEERAKGNILERFSAQQFPDLHSELNLSSLELGDSALYFCASSPTGGPWDDEQYFGPGTRLTVT.

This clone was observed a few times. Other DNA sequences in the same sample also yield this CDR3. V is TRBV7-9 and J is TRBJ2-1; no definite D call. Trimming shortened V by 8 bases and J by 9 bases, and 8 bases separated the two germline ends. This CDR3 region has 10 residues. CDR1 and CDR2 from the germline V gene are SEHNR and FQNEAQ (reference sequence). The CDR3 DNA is TGTGCCAGCTCATGGCCTGAGCAGTTCTTC. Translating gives CASSWPEQFF.

CDR3 nucleotide sequence: TGTGCCAGCAAGGCGGGGACTAGCGACACCGGGGAGCTGTTTTTT. Translated: CASKAGTSDTGELFF. The chain links TRBV7-3 to TRBJ2-2, with 10 bases identical to TRBD2. CDR1 and CDR2 from the germline V gene are SGHTA and FQGTGA. V gave up 7 bases and J gave up 3 bases; unmatched junction bases: 5. The CDR3 is made up of 15 amino acids.

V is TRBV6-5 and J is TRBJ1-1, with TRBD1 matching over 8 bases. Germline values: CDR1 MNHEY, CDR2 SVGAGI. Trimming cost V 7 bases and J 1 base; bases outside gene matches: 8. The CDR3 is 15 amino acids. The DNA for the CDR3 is TGTGCCAGCACCGACCAAGGACAGGGGAACACTGAAGCTTTCTTT. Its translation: CASTDQGQGNTEAFF.

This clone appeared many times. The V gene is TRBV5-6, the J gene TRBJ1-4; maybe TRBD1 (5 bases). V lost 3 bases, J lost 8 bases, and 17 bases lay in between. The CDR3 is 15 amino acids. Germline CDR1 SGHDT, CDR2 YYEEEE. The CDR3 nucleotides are TGTGCCAGCAGCTCCACAGGTCGAGGAGGGGAAAAACTGTTTTTT. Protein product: CASSSTGRGGEKLFF.

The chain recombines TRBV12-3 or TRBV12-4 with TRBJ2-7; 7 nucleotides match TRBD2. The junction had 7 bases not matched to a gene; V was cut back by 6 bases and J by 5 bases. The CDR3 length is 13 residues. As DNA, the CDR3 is TGTGCCAGCAGACCTACTAGCGCCGACGAGCAGTACTTC. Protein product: CASRPTSADEQYF.

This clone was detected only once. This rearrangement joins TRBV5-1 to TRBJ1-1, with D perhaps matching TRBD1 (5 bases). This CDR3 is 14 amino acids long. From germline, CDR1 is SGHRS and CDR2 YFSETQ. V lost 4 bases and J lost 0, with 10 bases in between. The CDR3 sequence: CASSLTGLNTEAFF. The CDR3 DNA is TGCGCCAGCAGCCTAACAGGACTGAACACTGAAGCTTTCTTT.

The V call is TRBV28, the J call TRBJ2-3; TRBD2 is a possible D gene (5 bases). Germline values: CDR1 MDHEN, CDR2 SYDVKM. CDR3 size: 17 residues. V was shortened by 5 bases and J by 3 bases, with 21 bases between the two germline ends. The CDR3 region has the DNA TGTGCCAGCAGTCCCTGGACTGTCGAACTGGCTACAGATACGCAGTATTTT. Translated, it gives CASSPWTVELATDTQYF.

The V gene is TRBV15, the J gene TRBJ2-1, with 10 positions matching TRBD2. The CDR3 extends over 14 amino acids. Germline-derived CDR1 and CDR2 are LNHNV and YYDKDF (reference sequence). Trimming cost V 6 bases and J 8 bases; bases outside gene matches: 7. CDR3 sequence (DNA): TGTGCCACCAGTCCTAGCGGGAGAAAGGATGAGCAGTTCTTC. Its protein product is CATSPSGRKDEQFF.

CDR3 sequence: CAWTAGGVTEAFF. CDR3 bases: TGTGCCTGGACGGCGGGAGGGGTCACTGAAGCTTTCTTT. The rearrangement uses TRBV30 and TRBJ1-1; a weak D match, TRBD1 (5 bases). Germline V gene data show CDR1 as GTSNPN and CDR2 as SVGIG (reference sequence). This CDR3 comprises 13 residues. V was clipped by 4 bases and J by 4 bases, with 13 bases between them.

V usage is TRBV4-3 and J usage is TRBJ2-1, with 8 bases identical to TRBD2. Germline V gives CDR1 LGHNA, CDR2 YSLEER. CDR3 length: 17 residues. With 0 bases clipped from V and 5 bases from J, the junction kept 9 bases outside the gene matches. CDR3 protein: CASSQDFYGTRHNEQFF. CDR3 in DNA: TGCGCCAGCAGCCAAGATTTTTACGGGACTAGACACAATGAGCAGTTCTTC.

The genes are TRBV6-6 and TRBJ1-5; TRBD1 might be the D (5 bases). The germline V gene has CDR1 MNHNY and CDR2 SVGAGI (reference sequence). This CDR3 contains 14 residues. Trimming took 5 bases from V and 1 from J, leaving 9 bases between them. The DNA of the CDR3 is TGTGCCAGCAGTCCTTGGGGCAGCAATCAGCCCCAGCATTTT. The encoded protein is CASSPWGSNQPQHF.

The CDR3 nucleotides are TGTGCCAGCAGCTTAGCCCAAGCCTATGGCTACACCTTC. Encoded protein: CASSLAQAYGYTF. The V and J genes are TRBV7-2 and TRBJ1-2; D is uncertain. This CDR3 spans 13 amino acids. CDR1 and CDR2 from the germline V gene are SGHTA and FQGNSA. Deletions cut 0 bases from V and 4 bases from J, with 6 bases between. The whole variable domain, filled in from reference TRBV7-2 and TRBJ1-2, reads GAGVSQSPSNKVTEKGKDVELRCDPISGHTALYWYRQSLGQGLEFLIYFQGNSAPDKSGLPSDRFSAERTGGSVSTLTIQRTQQEDSAVYLCASSLAQAYGYTFGSGTRLTVV.